These 24 T cell receptor beta chains share one sample of origin, sequenced in a study of T cell clones after liver transplantation. Produced via immunoSEQ multiplex PCR; TCRdb's table is partial and in-frame only. The profile shows about 71,000 clones, 80% of them singletons. Specimen: CD4+ T cells from blood, collected 12 months after liver transplant. The source of these receptors is a human patient who received a liver transplant. Some T cells may have come from the graft donor.

This chain uses TRBV28 with TRBJ2-7; 8 bases line up with TRBD1. CDR1 and CDR2 from the germline V gene are MDHEN and SYDVKM. With 9 bases clipped from V and 4 bases from J, the junction kept 8 bases outside the gene matches. The CDR3 extends over 13 amino acids. The CDR3 reads CASYRGIGYEQYF. The DNA for the CDR3 is TGTGCCAGTTACAGGGGGATCGGGTACGAGCAGTACTTC.

The V call is TRBV14, the J call TRBJ2-3; 13 bases are a match to TRBD2. CDR3 length equals 19 residues. CDR1 is SGHDN and CDR2 is FVKESK in the germline V gene. The ends lost 1 base at V and 7 bases at J; junction bases unmatched: 14. Here the CDR3 reads CASSQAPPGLAGVGNTQYF. Written as DNA, the CDR3 is TGTGCCAGCAGCCAAGCACCCCCAGGACTAGCGGGAGTCGGTAATACGCAGTATTTT.

The gene calls are TRBV18 and TRBJ2-1; 7 bases agree with TRBD2. Unmatched junction bases numbered 10, after V lost 5 bases and J lost 6 bases. Germline V CDR1 and CDR2: KGHSH, LQKENI. CDR3 length: 15 amino acids. The CDR3 protein is CASSLGGLGLNEQFF. CDR3 nucleotide sequence: TGTGCCAGCTCATTGGGAGGGCTGGGCCTCAATGAGCAGTTCTTC.

The chain joins TRBV12-2 to TRBJ2-7; no DNA check was done on the table's D call, TRBD1. TRBV12-2 represents a pseudogene. The CDR3 is 17 residues long. CDR3 sequence (DNA): TGTGCAAGTCGCTTAGAATATCAGGGGCAGAGCTCCTACGAGCAGTACTTC. Translating it yields CASRLEYQGQSSYEQYF.

The DNA of the CDR3 is TGCGCCAGCAGCGGCGGGGATAATGAAAAACTGTTTTTT. Encoded protein: CASSGGDNEKLFF. V usage is TRBV5-1 and J usage is TRBJ1-4; D not certain. Trimming shortened V by 4 bases and J by 4 bases, and 8 bases separated the two germline ends. Germline CDR1 is SGHRS and CDR2 is YFSETQ. The CDR3 runs 13 residues.

The chain links TRBV19 to TRBJ1-3; D uncertain. The CDR3 contains 15 residues. Per the germline V gene, CDR1 is LNHDA and CDR2 is SQIVND (reference sequence). The V end lost 3 bases, the J end lost 1 base, and 10 bases lay between the germline ends. CDR3 DNA: TGTGCCAGTAGTATCGCCGCCTTTTCTGGAAACACCATATATTTT. Residues: CASSIAAFSGNTIYF.

The chain uses TRBV11-2 and TRBJ2-1; possible D gene TRBD2, 5 bases. From germline, CDR1 is SGHAT and CDR2 FQNNGV. CDR3 length: 15 residues. V lost 2 bases to trimming and J lost 4 bases, with 12 bases between them. The CDR3 protein is CASSLSGVGYNEQFF. DNA of the CDR3: TGTGCCAGCAGCTTATCCGGGGTAGGGTACAATGAGCAGTTCTTC.

The chain is built from TRBV7-2 and TRBJ2-3; 10 bases are shared with TRBD2. With 7 bases clipped from V and 4 bases from J, the junction kept 5 bases outside the gene matches. The CDR3 has 14 residues. Per the germline V gene, CDR1 is SGHTA and CDR2 is FQGNSA. The chain's CDR3 is CASILAGRADTQYF. CDR3 DNA sequence: TGTGCCAGCATACTAGCGGGAAGGGCAGATACGCAGTATTTT.

The DNA of the CDR3 is TGCGCCAGCAGCTTGGCCACAGGTGGGAAGGCTGAAGCTTTCTTT. Amino acids: CASSLATGGKAEAFF. The chain links TRBV5-1 to TRBJ1-1, with a tentative D call TRBD1 (5 bases). Germline CDR1 is SGHRS and CDR2 is YFSETQ. V was trimmed by 0 bases and J by 6 bases, leaving 15 bases between them. This CDR3 has 15 residues.

The chain combines TRBV14 with TRBJ1-1, with D perhaps TRBD1 (6 bases). Germline V gene lookup returns CDR1 SGHDN and CDR2 FVKESK. CDR3 length equals 16 residues. Between the trimmed V and J ends, which lost 2 bases and 1 base, there was a span of 14 bases. The CDR3 reads CASSQYTGTKNTEAFF. The CDR3 DNA follows: TGTGCCAGCAGCCAATACACCGGGACAAAGAACACTGAAGCTTTCTTT.

The table lists this clone with a count of one. The chain's CDR3 is CASSSTGDYGYTF. CDR3 nucleotide sequence: TGTGCCAGCTCATCGACAGGGGACTATGGCTACACCTTC. The rearrangement links TRBV18 to TRBJ1-2; 8 nucleotides match TRBD1. Germline V lookup: CDR1 KGHSH, CDR2 LQKENI. V shed 5 bases, J shed 3 bases, and the junction held 2 bases outside the gene matches. The CDR3 runs to 13 residues.

CDR3 nucleotide sequence: TGTGCCTGGAGTCCCCAGAGAGGGGCTAGCGGGAGAAGTTACACCGGGGAGCTGTTTTTT. Protein sequence: CAWSPQRGASGRSYTGELFF. V and J are TRBV30 and TRBJ2-2; 10 nucleotides line up with TRBD2. Trimming removed 2 bases from V and 3 bases from J; junction bases left unmatched: 18. The CDR3 has 20 amino acids. Germline V gene lookup returns CDR1 GTSNPN and CDR2 SVGIG (reference sequence).

This chain joins TRBV6-1 and TRBJ1-6; weak D call: TRBD1 (5 bases). Looked up from germline, CDR1 is MNHNS and CDR2 is SASEGT. V gave up 4 bases and J gave up 4 bases, with 8 bases separating them. The CDR3 extends over 14 amino acids. The CDR3 DNA is TGTGCCAGCAGTGGACGGGGGTATAATTCACCCCTCCACTTT. It codes for CASSGRGYNSPLHF.

This chain uses TRBV5-1 with TRBJ2-1; 7 bases agree with TRBD2. Trimming at V came to 2 bases and at J to 4 bases, leaving 6 bases not matched to a gene. The CDR3 runs to 15 residues. Germline loops: CDR1 SGHRS, CDR2 YFSETQ. CDR3 nucleotides: TGCGCCAGCAGCTTCTCTAGCGGCCTATACAATGAGCAGTTCTTC. Protein sequence: CASSFSSGLYNEQFF.

This chain joins TRBV5-1 and TRBJ2-7; no clear D. V was trimmed by 2 bases and J by 3 bases, leaving 12 bases between them. Germline lookup yields CDR1 SGHRS and CDR2 YFSETQ. The CDR3 length is 14 residues. The CDR3 DNA reads as TGCGCCAGCAGCTTTGGCCAGTCCTACTACGAGCAGTACTTC. It is translated as CASSFGQSYYEQYF.

CDR3 nucleotide sequence: TGCGCCAGCAGCTATGGACTAGCGAAATCTTTAGCGAATGAGCAGTTCTTC. It translates to CASSYGLAKSLANEQFF. The V call is TRBV5-1, the J call TRBJ2-1, with 9 bases that match TRBD2. The V segment lost 3 bases and the J segment 7 bases; nucleotides outside the gene matches: 14. The germline gives CDR1 SGHRS, CDR2 YFSETQ. The CDR3 is 17 residues long. The variable domain in full, completed from reference TRBV5-1 and TRBJ2-1, reads KAGVTQTPRYLIKTRGQQVTLSCSPISGHRSVSWYQQTPGQGLQFLFEYFSETQRNKGNFPGRFSGRQFSNSRSEMNVSTLELGDSALYLCASSYGLAKSLANEQFFGPGTRLTVL.

The chain employs TRBV10-3 and TRBJ1-5; possibly TRBD1 for D (5 bases). Germline lookup yields CDR1 ENHRY and CDR2 SYGVKD. Deletions cut 0 bases from V and 7 bases from J, with 13 bases between. This CDR3 comprises 15 residues. The CDR3 spells CAISESGRGEQPQHF. CDR3 nucleotides: TGTGCCATCAGTGAGTCGGGGAGGGGAGAACAGCCCCAGCATTTT.

On this clone: Other DNA sequences in the same sample also yield this CDR3. This chain uses TRBV5-8 with TRBJ2-6; D possibly corresponds to TRBD1 (8 bases). The ends were cut back, 3 bases at V and 2 bases at J, with 18 bases in the middle. CDR1 is SGHTS, CDR2 YDEGEE, per germline. This CDR3 is 18 amino acids long. The DNA of the CDR3 is TGTGCCAGCAGCTACTGGACAGGGAGGGCCCCTGGGGCCAACGTCCTGACTTTC. It encodes CASSYWTGRAPGANVLTF.

The V call is TRBV30, the J call TRBJ1-2; TRBD1 matches 7 bases. The CDR3 runs to 13 residues. V dropped 4 bases and J dropped 8; count of bases not matched to a gene: 10. Germline values: CDR1 GTSNPN, CDR2 SVGIG (reference sequence). In DNA form, the CDR3 reads TGTGCCTGGACCTCTTTCCAGGGGGGGGGCTACACCTTC. It is translated as CAWTSFQGGGYTF.

The chain combines TRBV18 with TRBJ1-4; D gene ambiguous. The CDR3 is 14 amino acids. Germline CDR1 and CDR2: KGHSH and LQKENI. Trimming shortened V by 2 bases and J by 1 base, and 5 bases separated the two germline ends. DNA for the CDR3: TGTGCCAGCTCACCATCGGGAACTAATGAAAAACTGTTTTTT. Amino acid sequence: CASSPSGTNEKLFF.

This chain links TRBV28 with TRBJ1-2, with D perhaps matching TRBD1 (6 bases). Germline-derived CDR1 and CDR2 are MDHEN and SYDVKM. Trimming shortened V by 6 bases and J by 5 bases, and 28 bases separated the two germline ends. CDR3 length equals 18 residues. The CDR3: CASSPWGAGGSVAYGYTF. CDR3 nucleotide sequence: TGTGCCAGCAGCCCATGGGGGGCAGGTGGGAGTGTTGCATATGGCTACACCTTC.

The gene calls are TRBV6-5 and TRBJ1-3, with D unclear. Germline CDR1 MNHEY, CDR2 SVGAGI. CDR3 length: 12 amino acids. V gave up 6 bases and J gave up 1 base, with 4 bases separating them. The CDR3 is CASRASGNTIYF. DNA for the CDR3: TGTGCCAGCAGGGCATCTGGAAACACCATATATTTT.

In this sample, this clone turned up a few times. The V gene is TRBV6-6, the J gene TRBJ1-1; D call uncertain. The germline gives CDR1 MNHNY, CDR2 SVGAGI (reference sequence). The ends were cut back, 6 bases at V and 4 bases at J, with 9 bases in the middle. CDR3 size: 12 residues. CDR3 DNA sequence: TGTGCCAGCAGCTTCCCGGGCACTGAAGCTTTCTTT. Its protein is CASSFPGTEAFF.

The rearrangement joins TRBV19 to TRBJ1-2; D is unresolved. This CDR3 contains 12 residues. V lost 2 bases and J 4 bases, leaving 5 bases between the germline ends. The germline gives CDR1 LNHDA, CDR2 SQIVND (reference sequence). CDR3 bases: TGTGCCAGTAGTATAAACCTCTATGGCTACACCTTC. This gives the protein CASSINLYGYTF.